The sequence of this TCR beta chain was determined in a study of molecular identifiers for immune sequencing clone quantification. V lost 1 base and J 3 bases, leaving 13 bases between the germline ends. The CDR3 consists of 15 residues. A single record per CDR3 protein comes from TCRdb applying MiXCR to the PCR reads. The sample consists of over 600,000 distinct CDR3 sequences, 15% to 20% of them appearing once. This clonotype was picked up many times. The chain employs TRBV23-1 and TRBJ2-7; D call uncertain. TRBV23-1 is classed as an ORF, of uncertain function. Sequencing was carried out using naive CD8+ T cells from blood, with Jurkat cell RNA spiked in. As for subset: FACS-sorted CD8+CD4-CCR7+CD45RA+ naive T cells. The clonotype originates from a human donor in good health. Some libraries in this study had Jurkat cell RNA spiked in. The CDR3 DNA follows: TGCGCCAGCAGTCAATATCGGCCGGAACTCTACGAGCAGTACTTC. Its protein product is CASSQYRPELYEQYF.